This passage covers 2 T cell receptor beta chains from one sample sequenced in a study of early T cells in non-severe SARS-CoV-2 infection. TCRdb passed the 5' RACE reads through MiXCR, listing each CDR3 protein once. The top ten clones hold around an eighth of a sample with about 40,000 distinct CDR3 sequences, about 8% of them seen once. Sequencing used whole blood, obtained at baseline. The source of these receptors is an adult who was a healthcare worker with PCR-confirmed SARS-CoV-2 infection or an uninfected control (not recorded which).

The chain carries TRBV20-1 and TRBJ2-3, with 8 bases fitting TRBD2. There are 17 residues in the CDR3. Germline CDR1 DFQATT, CDR2 SNEGSKA (reference sequence). V lost 4 bases, J lost 2 bases, and 14 bases stayed unmatched. CDR3: CSAINRVAGHVTDTQYF. For the CDR3, the DNA is TGCAGTGCTATCAACCGCGTAGCGGGGCATGTCACAGATACGCAGTATTTT.

This clonotype was seen many times. The chain carries TRBV6-5 and TRBJ2-3, with a weak D call TRBD1 (5 bases). The CDR3 runs 14 residues. The germline V gene has CDR1 MNHEY and CDR2 SVGAGI. Trimming took off 2 bases at V and 6 bases at J, with 12 bases between the two ends. For the CDR3, the DNA is TGTGCCAGCAGTTACACGGACACATTCGATACGCAGTATTTT. Protein product: CASSYTDTFDTQYF.